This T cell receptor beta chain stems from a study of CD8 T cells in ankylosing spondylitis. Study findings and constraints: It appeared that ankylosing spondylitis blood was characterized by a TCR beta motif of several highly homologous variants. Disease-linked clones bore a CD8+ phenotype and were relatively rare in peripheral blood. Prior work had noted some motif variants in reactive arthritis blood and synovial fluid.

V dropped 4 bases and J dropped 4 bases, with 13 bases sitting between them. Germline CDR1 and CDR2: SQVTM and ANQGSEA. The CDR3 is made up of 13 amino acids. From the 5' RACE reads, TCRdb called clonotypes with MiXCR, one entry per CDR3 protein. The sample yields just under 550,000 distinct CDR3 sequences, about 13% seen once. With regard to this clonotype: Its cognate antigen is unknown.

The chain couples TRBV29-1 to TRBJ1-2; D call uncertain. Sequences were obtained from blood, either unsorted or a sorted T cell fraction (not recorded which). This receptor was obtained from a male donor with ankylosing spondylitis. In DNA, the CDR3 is TGCAGCGTTGGAGGGAGGAACTTCTATGGCTACACCTTC. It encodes CSVGGRNFYGYTF.